The sequence of this TCR beta chain was determined in a study of breast tumors, draining lymph nodes, adjacent tissues. This clonotype was detected many times. Antigen unknown. Samples came from axillary lymph nodes draining the breast cancer. From the multiplex PCR reads, TCRdb called clonotypes with MiXCR, one entry per CDR3 protein. The data contain roughly 100,000 distinct CDR3 sequences, more than 25% of them singletons. Overall study findings and caveats: Tumor TCR diversity was below lymph nodes but above nontumor tissue. Tumor and nontumor repertoires were significantly more similar in luminal-like than in basal-like breast cancer.

Sequenced input: axillary lymph node tissue. This receptor was obtained from a female donor with breast cancer. Some clones in this sample may be carry-over from other donors' samples.

The chain's CDR3 is CSARARQGASWTEAFF. DNA of the CDR3: TGCAGTGCTAGAGCCAGACAGGGGGCGAGTTGGACTGAAGCTTTCTTT. The chain is built from TRBV20-1 and TRBJ1-1; TRBD1 aligns across 10 bases. This CDR3 comprises 16 residues. Per germline, CDR1 DFQATT and CDR2 SNEGSKA (reference sequence). The J segment lost 5 bases and the V segment lost 1 base, leaving 10 bases of the junction unmatched.